This T cell receptor beta chain was found in a study of early T cells in non-severe SARS-CoV-2 infection. Only a few counts were recorded for this clonotype. Per the germline V gene, CDR1 is MNHEY and CDR2 is SMNVEV (reference sequence). Germline trimming cut 8 bases from V and 7 bases from J; bases unmatched to any gene: 14. This CDR3 has 14 amino acids. TCRdb reprocessed the 5' RACE reads via MiXCR and lists one record per CDR3 protein. The sample has more than 50,000 distinct CDR3 sequences; over 9.5% are singletons. The sequence came from an adult who was a healthcare worker with PCR-confirmed SARS-CoV-2 infection or an uninfected control (not recorded which). The source material was whole blood, sampled at baseline. V is TRBV27 and J is TRBJ2-7, with 7 bases matching TRBD1. The CDR3 here is CASSPLRQGLEQYF. CDR3 nucleotide sequence: TGTGCCAGCTCTCCCCTACGACAGGGTTTGGAGCAGTACTTC.